The 14 T cell receptor beta chains below come from one sample, sequenced in a study of T cell changes during pregnancy in multiple sclerosis. TCRdb's table, derived via immunoSEQ multiplex PCR, lists solely in-frame clones and lacks some. The sample carries under 85,000 clones, about nine tenths recorded once. The input for sequencing was peripheral blood, taken in the third trimester of pregnancy. The receptors were sampled from a female donor with multiple sclerosis, enrolled in a pregnancy study.

V and J are TRBV6-4 and TRBJ1-5; D remains unclear. The CDR3 length is 13 residues. The germline CDR1 and CDR2 sequences are MRHNA and SNTAGT. The V and J ends lost 6 bases and 5 bases respectively, with 11 bases between them. In nucleotides, the CDR3 is TGTGCCAGCAGCCGAGAAGTCTATCAGCCCCAGCATTTT. As protein: CASSREVYQPQHF.

This clone is labeled medium-sized (0.01 to 0.1%). The V and J genes are TRBV4-2 and TRBJ2-7, with 11 positions matching TRBD2. Germline V CDR1 and CDR2: LGHNA, YNFKEQ. V was clipped by 0 bases and J by 4 bases; unmatched bases: 2. This CDR3 is 15 amino acids long. The CDR3: CASSQDLAGGYEQYF. Written as DNA, the CDR3 is TGTGCCAGCAGCCAAGATCTAGCGGGGGGTTACGAGCAGTACTTC.

The chain combines TRBV5-4 with TRBJ2-5; the match to TRBD1 covers 7 bases. The J segment lost 2 bases and the V segment lost 0 bases, leaving 1 base of the junction unmatched. Per germline, CDR1 SGHNT and CDR2 YYREEE (reference sequence). The CDR3 length is 14 residues. The CDR3 region has the DNA TGTGCCAGCAGCTTGGGGGACAGACAAGAGACCCAGTACTTC. It is translated as CASSLGDRQETQYF.

The rearrangement uses TRBV7-9 and TRBJ2-1; TRBD2 aligns across 11 bases. This CDR3 spans 14 amino acids. Germline values: CDR1 SEHNR, CDR2 FQNEAQ (reference sequence). V was clipped by 8 bases and J by 5 bases; unmatched bases: 5. CDR3 sequence reads: CASPGTSGNNEQFF. The CDR3 bases are TGTGCCAGCCCCGGGACTAGCGGAAACAATGAGCAGTTCTTC.

The V gene is TRBV5-1, the J gene TRBJ1-2; 7 bases are shared with TRBD1. This CDR3 region has 14 residues. From germline, CDR1 is SGHRS and CDR2 YFSETQ. V dropped 0 bases and J dropped 7; count of bases not matched to a gene: 6. The CDR3 here is CASSLGQGRRGYTF. CDR3 sequence (DNA): TGCGCCAGCAGCTTGGGACAGGGACGTCGTGGCTACACCTTC.

The chain recombines TRBV9 with TRBJ2-5; 14 bases line up with TRBD2. This CDR3 has 17 amino acids. Looked up from germline, CDR1 is SGDLS and CDR2 is YYNGEE. Unmatched junction bases numbered 6, after V lost 4 bases and J lost 1 base. CDR3 coding DNA: TGTGCCAGCAGCAAAATGGGACTAGCGGGAGTCCAAGAGACCCAGTACTTC. Its translation: CASSKMGLAGVQETQYF.

The V and J genes are TRBV6-6 and TRBJ1-1, with a weak D call TRBD1 (5 bases). Trimming shortened V by 7 bases and J by 8 bases, and 11 bases separated the two germline ends. Germline V CDR1 and CDR2: MNHNY, SVGAGI (reference sequence). The CDR3 length is 11 residues. The CDR3 reads CASNRGGEAFF. The CDR3 bases are TGTGCCAGCAACCGTGGGGGGGAAGCTTTCTTT.

This rearrangement joins TRBV6-5 to TRBJ1-2; 7 bases align to TRBD1. Looked up from germline, CDR1 is MNHEY and CDR2 is SVGAGI. This CDR3 comprises 14 residues. Trimming took 2 bases from V and 5 from J; bases not matched to a gene: 5. This chain's CDR3 is CASSYRTGDYGYTF. CDR3 DNA: TGTGCCAGCAGTTACCGAACAGGGGATTATGGCTACACCTTC.

In this sample, this clone turned up once. The V and J genes are TRBV12-5 and TRBJ1-4, with 11 nucleotides matching TRBD1. The junction had 9 bases not matched to a gene; V was cut back by 3 bases and J by 0 bases. The CDR3 extends over 19 amino acids. In germline, CDR1 is LGHNT, CDR2 FRNRAP. The CDR3 region has the DNA TGTGCTAGTGGTTTCCCCGGGGACAGGGGGTCTACAACTAATGAAAAACTGTTTTTT. Protein product: CASGFPGDRGSTTNEKLFF.

V gene TRBV7-9 combines with J gene TRBJ1-2, with TRBD1 matching 9 bases. This CDR3 region has 16 residues. CDR1 SEHNR and CDR2 FQNEAQ come from the germline V gene (reference sequence). J was trimmed by 7 bases and V by 6 bases; bases with no gene match: 15. The CDR3 loop is CASRYPGGTGRSGYTF. CDR3 bases: TGTGCCAGCAGATATCCGGGCGGGACAGGGAGAAGTGGCTACACCTTC.

This rearrangement joins TRBV2 to TRBJ2-3, with 7 bases lining up with TRBD1. The CDR3 extends over 13 amino acids. Per the germline V gene, CDR1 is SNHLY and CDR2 is FYNNEI. Unmatched junction bases numbered 3, after V lost 6 bases and J lost 3 bases. The CDR3 DNA reads TGTGCCAGCAGACAGGGGTGGACAGATACGCAGTATTTT. Translating it yields CASRQGWTDTQYF.

The chain is built from TRBV6-5 and TRBJ1-4, with a weak D call TRBD1 (6 bases). Germline V gene data show CDR1 as MNHEY and CDR2 as SVGAGI. This CDR3 region has 15 residues. Between the trimmed V and J ends, which lost 5 bases and 1 base, there was a span of 11 bases. CDR3 in amino acids: CASSPQQGTNEKLFF. CDR3 nucleotides: TGTGCCAGCAGTCCGCAACAGGGAACTAATGAAAAACTGTTTTTT.

This sequence joins TRBV5-6 and TRBJ2-3, with TRBD1 identical over 7 bases. The CDR3 has 14 residues. Germline assignment: CDR1 SGHDT and CDR2 YYEEEE. With V trimmed by 5 bases and J by 3 bases, 6 bases remained unmatched. The CDR3 region is CASRSGGITDTQYF. For the CDR3, the DNA is TGTGCCAGCAGATCAGGGGGTATTACAGATACGCAGTATTTT.

The J gene is TRBJ2-7, the V gene TRBV13; 9 positions agree with TRBD2. CDR1 and CDR2 (germline): PRHDT, FYEKMQ (reference sequence). Trimming cost V 2 bases and J 3 bases; bases outside gene matches: 5. The CDR3 length is 15 residues. Here the CDR3 reads CASSLPTSGFYEQYF. CDR3 coding DNA: TGTGCCAGCAGCTTACCGACTAGCGGCTTCTACGAGCAGTACTTC.